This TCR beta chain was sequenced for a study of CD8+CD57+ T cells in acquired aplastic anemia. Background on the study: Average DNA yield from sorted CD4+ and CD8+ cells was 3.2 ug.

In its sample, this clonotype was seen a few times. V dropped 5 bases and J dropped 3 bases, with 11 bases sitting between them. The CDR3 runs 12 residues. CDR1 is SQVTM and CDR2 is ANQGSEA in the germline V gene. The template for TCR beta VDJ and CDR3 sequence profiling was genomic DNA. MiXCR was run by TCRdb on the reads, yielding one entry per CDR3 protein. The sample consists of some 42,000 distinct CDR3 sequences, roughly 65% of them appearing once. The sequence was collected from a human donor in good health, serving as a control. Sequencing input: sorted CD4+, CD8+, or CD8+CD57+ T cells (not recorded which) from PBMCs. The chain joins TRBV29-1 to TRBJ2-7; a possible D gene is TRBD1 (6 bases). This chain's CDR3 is CSVMQGSYEQYF. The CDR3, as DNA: TGCAGCGTTATGCAGGGGAGCTACGAGCAGTACTTC.